The T cell receptor beta chain under discussion was sequenced for a study of T cell repertoires in cytomegalovirus infection. This clonotype showed up many times. TCRdb recomputed calls from the reads with MiXCR, one row per CDR3 protein. Of around 290,000 distinct CDR3 sequences in the sample, over 20% are singletons; the top ten hold roughly 14%. Sample: PBMCs. The clonotype comes from a human donor in good health (CMV status not recorded). Some clones in this sample may be carry-over from other donors' samples.

CDR3 amino acids: CASSLGEGITSPQETQYF. CDR3 bases: TGTGCCAGCAGCTTAGGGGAGGGAATCACTAGTCCTCAAGAGACCCAGTACTTC. The rearrangement uses TRBV7-2 and TRBJ2-5; TRBD2 aligns across 7 bases. Per the germline V gene, CDR1 is SGHTA and CDR2 is FQGNSA. The J segment lost 2 bases and the V segment lost 1 base, leaving 13 bases of the junction unmatched. This CDR3 contains 18 residues.